These 3 T cell receptor beta chains came from one sample sequenced in a study of blood T cells in healthy people across ages. Next came a second PCR, run for about 6 to 12 cycles, which used a sample-barcoded 5' primer along with a J-beta primer mix. Each CDR3 protein is one row after TCRdb ran MiXCR on the 5' RACE reads. This sample yields about 1.8 million distinct CDR3 sequences, of which just under 50% are seen a single time; 2.1% belongs to the top ten. The sample was blood. The receptors shown here come from a woman aged 40-49 years in good health.

This chain uses TRBV12-3 or TRBV12-4 with TRBJ1-5; the match to TRBD1 covers 7 bases. CDR3 length: 15 residues. V lost 6 bases to trimming and J lost 3 bases; unmatched junction nucleotides: 8. Here the CDR3 reads CASRLRGTNNQPQHF. The CDR3 nucleotides are TGTGCCAGCAGACTCAGGGGGACAAACAATCAGCCCCAGCATTTT.

The table lists this clonotype with a few counts. This sequence joins TRBV20-1 and TRBJ2-7; D is perhaps TRBD1 (6 bases). Trimming removed 1 base at V and 2 bases at J, with 9 bases between. The CDR3 runs 13 residues. Looked up from germline, CDR1 is DFQATT and CDR2 is SNEGSKA (reference sequence). The CDR3 sequence: CSARGRQAYEQYF. The CDR3 nucleotides are TGCAGTGCTAGAGGGCGACAGGCCTACGAGCAGTACTTC.

This clonotype was counted once. The CDR3 sequence is CASSRASGTSNYGYTF. In nucleotides, the CDR3 is TGTGCCAGCAGCCGCGCCTCCGGGACCTCTAACTATGGCTACACCTTC. The V and J genes are TRBV12-3 or TRBV12-4 and TRBJ1-2, with D perhaps matching TRBD1 (5 bases). V was trimmed by 6 bases and J by 0 bases, leaving 17 bases between them. The CDR3 length is 16 residues.